These T cell receptor beta chains were read from a single sample in a study of blood T cell repertoires in COVID-19. Data came from immunoSEQ multiplex PCR; TCRdb stores just in-frame clones and leaves some out. The sample holds roughly 130,000 clones; about 92% are singletons and the top ten take 3% to 4%. The sequencing sample was made of peripheral blood. The receptor set was obtained from a man in his fifties with active COVID-19. The CDR3 runs from the conserved cysteine through the conserved F or W. The order of the fields is J gene, D gene, clone size, V gene, CDR3 DNA, CDR3 protein. D genes are given only for firm matches. Clone size is not always given. Where it is, it says once, few, many or a class for expanded clones.

j_gene: TRBJ1-2
d_gene: TRBD1
abundance: NA
v_gene: TRBV19
CDR3nt: TGTGCCAGTAGTATTATGACAGGGGAAGGCTACACCTTC
CDR3aa: CASSIMTGEGYTF

j_gene: TRBJ2-1
d_gene: NA
abundance: NA
v_gene: TRBV19
CDR3nt: TGTGCCAGTAGTACCCCTGGGGACATCTACAATGAGCAGTTCTTC
CDR3aa: CASSTPGDIYNEQFF

j_gene: TRBJ2-3
d_gene: TRBD2
abundance: NA
v_gene: TRBV28
CDR3nt: TGTGCCAGCAGTTTGGCGGGAGGGGGGACAGATACGCAGTATTTT
CDR3aa: CASSLAGGGTDTQYF

j_gene: TRBJ2-1
d_gene: NA
abundance: once
v_gene: TRBV7-2
CDR3nt: TGTGCCAGCAGCTTCTCGAGCTCCTACAATGAGCAGTTCTTC
CDR3aa: CASSFSSSYNEQFF

j_gene: TRBJ2-1
d_gene: TRBD1
abundance: NA
v_gene: TRBV5-1
CDR3nt: TGCGCCAGCAGCACCGGACAGGACTACAATGAGCAGTTCTTC
CDR3aa: CASSTGQDYNEQFF

j_gene: TRBJ2-1
d_gene: TRBD1
abundance: NA
v_gene: TRBV9
CDR3nt: TGTGCCAGCAGCGTAGCTACCGGAGTGGGAGTGGGACAGGGTTACAATGAGCAGTTCTTC
CDR3aa: CASSVATGVGVGQGYNEQFF

j_gene: TRBJ2-1
d_gene: NA
abundance: NA
v_gene: TRBV5-5
CDR3nt: TGTGCCAGCAGCTTTCTAGGCTGGGGCTATCGGGTTGAGCAGTTCTTC
CDR3aa: CASSFLGWGYRVEQFF

j_gene: TRBJ2-3
d_gene: TRBD2
abundance: NA
v_gene: TRBV6-4
CDR3nt: TGTGCCTCTCGAGCGGGAAATACGCAGTATTTT
CDR3aa: CASRAGNTQYF

j_gene: TRBJ1-2
d_gene: NA
abundance: NA
v_gene: TRBV30
CDR3nt: TGTGCCTGGAGGCGTCGGGGAATGGCAGTCGTCACCTTC
CDR3aa: CAWRRRGMAVVTF

j_gene: TRBJ2-1
d_gene: NA
abundance: NA
v_gene: TRBV19
CDR3nt: TGTGCCAGTAGTATAGACCCCTCTACCTACAATGAGCAGTTCTTC
CDR3aa: CASSIDPSTYNEQFF

j_gene: TRBJ1-3
d_gene: NA
abundance: NA
v_gene: TRBV19
CDR3nt: TGTGCCAGTAGTGCGCCCGGGTCTCCCTCTGGAAACACCATATATTTT
CDR3aa: CASSAPGSPSGNTIYF

j_gene: TRBJ2-5
d_gene: NA
abundance: NA
v_gene: TRBV2
CDR3nt: TGTGCCAGCAGTGAAAGCAGGGGACTACAAGAGACCCAGTACTTC
CDR3aa: CASSESRGLQETQYF

j_gene: TRBJ2-5
d_gene: TRBD2
abundance: NA
v_gene: TRBV6-1
CDR3nt: TGTGCCAGCAGTGAAATACTAGCGGCAGTGTACCAAGAGACCCAGTACTTC
CDR3aa: CASSEILAAVYQETQYF

j_gene: TRBJ2-4
d_gene: NA
abundance: NA
v_gene: TRBV5-4
CDR3nt: TGTGCCAGCAGCTTGGCAGGGTTAGCCAAAAACATTCAGTACTTC
CDR3aa: CASSLAGLAKNIQYF

j_gene: TRBJ2-3
d_gene: TRBD2
abundance: NA
v_gene: TRBV19
CDR3nt: TGTGCCAGTACCGCGACTAGCGGGAGAAATACGCAGTATTTT
CDR3aa: CASTATSGRNTQYF

j_gene: TRBJ1-2
d_gene: NA
abundance: NA
v_gene: TRBV18
CDR3nt: TGTGCCAGCTCACCACCGTCCCTGCAACAGGGTGTCTATGGCTACACCTTC
CDR3aa: CASSPPSLQQGVYGYTF

j_gene: TRBJ2-7
d_gene: TRBD1
abundance: few
v_gene: TRBV6-5
CDR3nt: TGTGCCAGCAACAGGGGCTACGAGCAGTACTTC
CDR3aa: CASNRGYEQYF

j_gene: TRBJ1-6
d_gene: NA
abundance: NA
v_gene: TRBV5-6
CDR3nt: TGTGCCAGCAGCTGGCCGGGAGCTCAATCACCCCTCCACTTT
CDR3aa: CASSWPGAQSPLHF

j_gene: TRBJ1-3
d_gene: NA
abundance: NA
v_gene: TRBV15
CDR3nt: TGTGCCACCAGCAGAGCAATACAGGGAGTCTCTGGAAACACCATATATTTT
CDR3aa: CATSRAIQGVSGNTIYF

j_gene: TRBJ2-5
d_gene: TRBD2
abundance: NA
v_gene: TRBV11-2
CDR3nt: TGTGCCAGCAGCCCATCTAGCGGGGAAGGGACCCAGTACTTC
CDR3aa: CASSPSSGEGTQYF

j_gene: TRBJ1-4
d_gene: NA
abundance: NA
v_gene: TRBV7-9
CDR3nt: TGTGCCAGCAGCTTAGGGACAGCCCGACCCGAAAAACTGTTTTTT
CDR3aa: CASSLGTARPEKLFF

j_gene: TRBJ2-1
d_gene: NA
abundance: NA
v_gene: TRBV21-1
CDR3nt: TGTGCCAGCTCGGGGCTAGCGGGAGGTTACAATGAGCAGTTCTTC
CDR3aa: CASSGLAGGYNEQFF

j_gene: TRBJ2-7
d_gene: NA
abundance: NA
v_gene: TRBV5-6
CDR3nt: TGTGCCAGCAGCAGCCTCTCCTACGAGCAGTACTTC
CDR3aa: CASSSLSYEQYF

j_gene: TRBJ2-7
d_gene: TRBD2
abundance: once
v_gene: TRBV9
CDR3nt: TGTGCCAGCAGCGTAGGACGGGGCGGGGGCTCCTACGAGCAGTACTTC
CDR3aa: CASSVGRGGGSYEQYF

j_gene: TRBJ2-3
d_gene: NA
abundance: NA
v_gene: TRBV3-1/TRBV3-2
CDR3nt: TGTGCCAGCAGCCAAGGCGAATCAGATACGCAGTATTTT
CDR3aa: CASSQGESDTQYF

j_gene: TRBJ1-4
d_gene: NA
abundance: NA
v_gene: TRBV30
CDR3nt: TGTGCCTGGAAACAACAGGGAGTTAATGAAAAACTGTTTTTT
CDR3aa: CAWKQQGVNEKLFF

j_gene: TRBJ2-1
d_gene: NA
abundance: NA
v_gene: TRBV5-6
CDR3nt: TGTGCCAGCAGCTTGGGCGGCATACAGTTCTTC
CDR3aa: CASSLGGIQFF

j_gene: TRBJ1-1
d_gene: NA
abundance: NA
v_gene: TRBV12-3/TRBV12-4
CDR3nt: TGTGCCAGCAGGCCCAGGGTTTGGACTGAAGCTTTCTTT
CDR3aa: CASRPRVWTEAFF

j_gene: TRBJ2-3
d_gene: NA
abundance: NA
v_gene: TRBV11-3
CDR3nt: TGTGCCAGCAGCTTACGGACTTCCACAGATACGCAGTATTTT
CDR3aa: CASSLRTSTDTQYF

j_gene: TRBJ1-5
d_gene: NA
abundance: NA
v_gene: TRBV10-3
CDR3nt: TGTGCCATCAGTTCTACAGGGAATCAGCCCCAGCATTTT
CDR3aa: CAISSTGNQPQHF

j_gene: TRBJ2-1
d_gene: TRBD2
abundance: NA
v_gene: TRBV6-1
CDR3nt: TGTGCCAGCATTGAAGCGGGAGGGAGGTTGGGTGAGCAGTTCTTC
CDR3aa: CASIEAGGRLGEQFF

j_gene: TRBJ1-1
d_gene: NA
abundance: NA
v_gene: TRBV5-1
CDR3nt: TGCGCCAGCAGCTTGGATGGTCAGGACACTGAAGCTTTCTTT
CDR3aa: CASSLDGQDTEAFF

j_gene: TRBJ2-7
d_gene: TRBD2
abundance: NA
v_gene: TRBV2
CDR3nt: TGTGCCAGCAGTCCGGGGGGGCCGGGCGAGCAGTACTTC
CDR3aa: CASSPGGPGEQYF

j_gene: TRBJ2-7
d_gene: NA
abundance: NA
v_gene: TRBV11-3
CDR3nt: TGTGCCAGCAGCTTAAACAGAGACTACGAGCAGTACTTC
CDR3aa: CASSLNRDYEQYF

j_gene: TRBJ2-3
d_gene: NA
abundance: NA
v_gene: TRBV11-3
CDR3nt: TGTGCCAGCAGCTTCCCGACTCCTATAAGCACAGATACGCAGTATTTT
CDR3aa: CASSFPTPISTDTQYF

j_gene: TRBJ1-1
d_gene: NA
abundance: NA
v_gene: TRBV19
CDR3nt: TGTGCCAGTAGTTCGGCGGGGGGCACTGAAGCTTTCTTT
CDR3aa: CASSSAGGTEAFF

j_gene: TRBJ1-5
d_gene: NA
abundance: NA
v_gene: TRBV4-1
CDR3nt: TGCGCCAGCAGCCAAGAAGGTTCACAGTATAGCAATCAGCCCCAGCATTTT
CDR3aa: CASSQEGSQYSNQPQHF

j_gene: TRBJ2-3
d_gene: TRBD2
abundance: NA
v_gene: TRBV15
CDR3nt: TGTGCCACCAGCAGAGATAGGACTAGCGGTACTCATACGCAGTATTTT
CDR3aa: CATSRDRTSGTHTQYF

j_gene: TRBJ1-2
d_gene: TRBD1
abundance: few
v_gene: TRBV2
CDR3nt: TGTGCCAGCAGTGCTACAGGGGGCGCTGGCTACACCTTC
CDR3aa: CASSATGGAGYTF

j_gene: TRBJ2-5
d_gene: NA
abundance: once
v_gene: TRBV27
CDR3nt: TGTGCCAGCTGGCCCTCCGGGGTACAAGAGACCCAGTACTTC
CDR3aa: CASWPSGVQETQYF